These 10 T cell receptor beta chains share one sample of origin, sequenced in a study of cytomegalovirus exposure and HLA in healthy donors. The PCR contained 60 Vbeta and 13 Jbeta primers. The method was immunoSEQ multiplex PCR; TCRdb's version includes in-frame clones alone and lacks a portion of them. The table lists 150,000 to 200,000 clones. The specimen sequenced was PBMCs. Receptors originate from a man aged 25-45 years in good health and CMV-seronegative.

V and J are TRBV6-5 and TRBJ2-2, with 8 bases aligning to TRBD1. The CDR3 length is 15 residues. Germline values: CDR1 MNHEY, CDR2 SVGAGI. V shed 2 bases and J 6 bases; nucleotides not matched to a gene: 5. CDR3 sequence: CASSYGTGWSGELFF. The CDR3 coding sequence is TGTGCCAGCAGTTACGGGACAGGTTGGTCCGGGGAGCTGTTTTTT.

V usage is TRBV15 and J usage is TRBJ2-7; a possible D gene is TRBD1 (7 bases). The V end lost 1 base, the J end lost 5 bases, and 12 bases lay between the germline ends. CDR3 length equals 14 residues. Germline V gene data show CDR1 as LNHNV and CDR2 as YYDKDF (reference sequence). The CDR3 loop is CATSRAGRGDEQYF. The CDR3 DNA reads as TGTGCCACCAGCAGAGCGGGCAGGGGGGACGAGCAGTACTTC. Drawing the rest from reference TRBV15 and TRBJ2-7, the complete variable domain is DAMVIQNPRYQVTQFGKPVTLSCSQTLNHNVMYWYQQKSSQAPKLLFHYYDKDFNNEADTPDNFQSRRPNTSFCFLDIRSPGLGDTAMYLCATSRAGRGDEQYFGPGTRLTVT.

The CDR3 sequence is CASSVVGGPYEQYF. The CDR3 region has the DNA TGTGCCAGCTCAGTCGTAGGGGGCCCCTACGAGCAGTACTTC. The V and J genes are TRBV6-6 and TRBJ2-5, with 7 bases matching TRBD1. With the DNA end fitting TRBJ2-7 better, the J assignment may be wrong. The germline V gene encodes CDR1 MNHNY and CDR2 SVGAGI (reference sequence). CDR3 size: 14 residues.

V and J are TRBV19 and TRBJ1-3; possibly TRBD1 for D (5 bases). CDR1 LNHDA and CDR2 SQIVND come from the germline V gene (reference sequence). Deletions cut 6 bases from V and 2 bases from J, with 14 bases between. CDR3 length: 15 residues. The CDR3 DNA sequence: TGTGCCAGTAGCGTGGGGGAGGACCCTGGAAACACCATATATTTT. This sequence encodes CASSVGEDPGNTIYF.

The V and J genes are TRBV28 and TRBJ1-1, with a tentative D call TRBD1 (5 bases). This CDR3 has 13 residues. Trimming took off 2 bases at V and 11 bases at J, with 15 bases between the two ends. The germline gives CDR1 MDHEN, CDR2 SYDVKM. This CDR3 reads CASSLGSRAPAFF. The CDR3 nucleotides are TGTGCCAGCAGTTTAGGGTCCAGGGCGCCGGCTTTCTTT.

This chain connects TRBV10-3 to TRBJ2-2; 7 nucleotides agree with TRBD2. The CDR3 loop spans 14 amino acids. V dropped 4 bases and J dropped 1; count of bases not matched to a gene: 0. Germline CDR1 reads ENHRY; CDR2 reads SYGVKD. The DNA for the CDR3 is TGTGCCATCAGTGGGGGGGGGAACACCGGGGAGCTGTTTTTT. It is translated as CAISGGGNTGELFF.

The genes are TRBV7-6 and TRBJ1-2, with 10 bases that match TRBD1. V shed 8 bases and J 5 bases; nucleotides not matched to a gene: 5. The V gene's germline CDR1 is SGHVS and CDR2 FNYEAQ. CDR3 length: 13 amino acids. CDR3 sequence (DNA): TGTGCCAGCTCGGGGGACAGGGGATATGGCTACACCTTC. Its translation is CASSGDRGYGYTF.

The J gene is TRBJ1-2, the V gene TRBV28; TRBD1 agrees at 7 bases. CDR1 and CDR2 (germline): MDHEN, SYDVKM. The junction had 5 bases not matched to a gene; V was cut back by 3 bases and J by 1 base. This CDR3 contains 15 residues. The CDR3 here is CASSLTAGGNYGYTF. CDR3 coding DNA: TGTGCCAGCAGTTTGACGGCAGGGGGTAACTATGGCTACACCTTC.

This chain joins TRBV11-3 and TRBJ2-3, with a weak D call TRBD1 (6 bases). Trimming removed 1 base from V and 0 bases from J, with 11 bases in between. The CDR3 is 16 residues long. Germline V lookup: CDR1 SGHNT, CDR2 YENEEA. CDR3: CASSLGGPPSTDTQYF. In nucleotides, the CDR3 is TGTGCCAGCAGCTTAGGGGGGCCTCCCAGCACAGATACGCAGTATTTT.

The chain is built from TRBV4-2 and TRBJ2-3; 10 bases align to TRBD1. V shed 4 bases, J shed 4 bases, and the junction held 5 bases outside the gene matches. The CDR3 totals 15 residues. Germline CDR1 reads LGHNA; CDR2 reads YNFKEQ. The CDR3 region has the DNA TGTGCCAGCAGCCTCGGACAGGGGGGGGCAGATACGCAGTATTTT. Translating it yields CASSLGQGGADTQYF.